The entry below gives a single T cell receptor beta chain sequence along with its context. Its antigen is not known. This specimen comes from a study of T-cell memory formation after mild COVID-19. One entry per CDR3 protein, called by TCRdb with MiXCR from the 5' RACE reads. The sample carries about 340,000 distinct CDR3 sequences, roughly 15% recorded once. Study observations and caveats: Balance between CD4 and CD8 was seen in clones contracting day 15 to 85, and a CD4+ lean was seen in later expanders.

Deletions cut 8 bases from V and 9 bases from J, with 5 bases between. The CDR3 consists of 9 residues. The source of this sequence is a man aged 18 to 30 who had mild COVID-19 (a few samples of this study predate the infection). Cell type and time point are not known. The chain has TRBV12-3 or TRBV12-4 and TRBJ2-1; either TRBD1 or TRBD2 may supply D (5 bases each). The source material was PBMCs or a T cell subset sorted from them (not recorded which). The CDR3 nucleotides read TGTGCCAGCGGGACTGAGCAGTTCTTC. It yields the protein CASGTEQFF.